A single sample gave rise to the 15 T cell receptor beta chains below, sequenced in a study of control samples from healthy donors and cancer patients. Profiled with immunoSEQ multiplex PCR; TCRdb holds only in-frame clones, not every one. Altogether around 150,000 clones are present, just over 95% being singletons, with the ten largest covering 1%. Sequencing used blood. Receptors originate from a woman aged 30 to 39 in good health.

The gene calls are TRBV29-1 and TRBJ2-3; no reliable D call. The V and J ends lost 0 bases and 2 bases respectively, with 9 bases between them. The CDR3 contains 14 residues. Germline V gene data show CDR1 as SQVTM and CDR2 as ANQGSEA. DNA for the CDR3: TGCAGCGTTGAAGATCGTTACAACACAGATACGCAGTATTTT. This encodes CSVEDRYNTDTQYF.

In its sample, this clone was seen once. The V call is TRBV13, the J call TRBJ2-5; possibly TRBD1 or TRBD2 for D (6 bases each). The CDR3 is 15 residues long. The germline V gene has CDR1 PRHDT and CDR2 FYEKMQ (reference sequence). V was clipped by 3 bases and J by 5 bases, with 16 bases between them. The CDR3 here is CASSFWGAKKETQYF. CDR3 DNA sequence: TGTGCCAGCAGCTTCTGGGGGGCTAAGAAGGAGACCCAGTACTTC. The complete variable domain, with remaining parts taken from reference TRBV13 and TRBJ2-5, reads AAGVIQSPRHLIKEKRETATLKCYPIPRHDTVYWYQQGPGQDPQFLISFYEKMQSDKGSIPDRFSAQQFSDYHSELNMSSLELGDSALYFCASSFWGAKKETQYFGPGTRLLVL.

This chain uses TRBV28 with TRBJ2-7; D is possibly TRBD1 (6 bases). The length of the CDR3 is 13 residues. Looked up from germline, CDR1 is MDHEN and CDR2 is SYDVKM. V lost 8 bases, J lost 2 bases, and 13 bases lay in between. The CDR3: CASLDRRTYEQYF. For the CDR3, the DNA is TGTGCCAGCCTCGACAGGCGTACCTACGAGCAGTACTTC.

Here the CDR3 reads CASRRTGSTGELFF. As DNA, the CDR3 is TGTGCCAGTAGGAGGACAGGGAGTACCGGGGAGCTGTTTTTT. The gene calls are TRBV19 and TRBJ2-2; 8 nucleotides agree with TRBD1. Germline V CDR1 and CDR2: LNHDA, SQIVND (reference sequence). After removal of 6 bases from V and 5 bases from J, the junction contained 5 bases not matched to a gene. The CDR3 is 14 residues long.

The V gene is TRBV15, the J gene TRBJ2-1; D remains ambiguous. The CDR3 extends over 14 amino acids. V dropped 3 bases and J dropped 1 base, with 7 bases sitting between them. Germline V lookup: CDR1 LNHNV, CDR2 YYDKDF (reference sequence). CDR3 residues: CATSSPLSYNEQFF. The CDR3 DNA reads as TGTGCCACCAGCAGTCCCCTTTCCTACAATGAGCAGTTCTTC. The full variable domain, rest sourced from reference TRBV15 and TRBJ2-1, is DAMVIQNPRYQVTQFGKPVTLSCSQTLNHNVMYWYQQKSSQAPKLLFHYYDKDFNNEADTPDNFQSRRPNTSFCFLDIRSPGLGDTAMYLCATSSPLSYNEQFFGPGTRLTVL.

This chain links TRBV3-1 (or the pseudogene TRBV3-2) with TRBJ1-6, with TRBD1 identical over 8 bases. The CDR3 covers 18 residues. Germline V gene data show CDR1 as LGHDT and CDR2 as YNNKEL (reference sequence). The V and J ends lost 4 bases and 5 bases, in that order; junction bases with no gene match: 13. CDR3 in DNA: TGTGCCAGCAGCCCTTATTTTGGGGCGGGACAGGATAATTCACCCCTCCACTTT. It translates to CASSPYFGAGQDNSPLHF.

The chain carries TRBV29-1 and TRBJ2-1; TRBD2 matches 12 bases. The trim removed 6 bases at V and 2 bases at J, leaving 11 bases unmatched. Germline V gives CDR1 SQVTM, CDR2 ANQGSEA. This CDR3 spans 17 amino acids. The CDR3 DNA reads TGCAGCGTGGCAGTCGAGACTAGCGGGAGAGCCTACAATGAGCAGTTCTTC. It yields the protein CSVAVETSGRAYNEQFF.

The chain employs TRBV23-1 and TRBJ2-1, with D perhaps matching TRBD1 (5 bases). TRBV23-1 is filed as an ORF, its function uncertain. The V end lost 3 bases, the J end lost 4 bases, and 16 bases lay between the germline ends. The CDR3 has 16 residues. The DNA of the CDR3 is TGCGCCAGCAGTCACGGGTTGACAGCAAAATACAATGAGCAGTTCTTC. Amino acids: CASSHGLTAKYNEQFF.

This chain connects TRBV5-6 to TRBJ2-2; 7 nucleotides align to TRBD1. CDR3 length equals 17 residues. Germline V CDR1 and CDR2: SGHDT, YYEEEE. V trimming: 6 bases; J trimming: 7 bases; junction bases outside the gene matches: 18. The DNA for the CDR3 is TGTGCCAGCAAGGCCAGACAGGGAAGAGGAATCGGCGGGGAGCTGTTTTTT. It codes for CASKARQGRGIGGELFF.

The chain has TRBV5-4 and TRBJ2-5, with TRBD2 identical over 9 bases. This CDR3 has 15 residues. Per the germline V gene, CDR1 is SGHNT and CDR2 is YYREEE (reference sequence). V lost 2 bases and J lost 7; bases outside the gene matches: 9. CDR3 amino acids: CASSFQREALGTQYF. In DNA, the CDR3 is TGTGCCAGCAGCTTTCAGCGGGAGGCCCTAGGGACCCAGTACTTC.

This sequence joins TRBV14 and TRBJ1-3; D is uncertain. The V end was cut by 4 bases, the J end by 4 bases, with 14 bases between. CDR3 length: 15 amino acids. In germline, CDR1 is SGHDN, CDR2 FVKESK. The CDR3: CASSLITGYGNTIYF. The CDR3 DNA reads as TGTGCCAGCAGCCTTATAACCGGGTACGGAAACACCATATATTTT.

V and J are TRBV6-5 and TRBJ1-3; D possibly corresponds to TRBD1 (5 bases). V was shortened by 5 bases and J by 2 bases, with 10 bases between the two germline ends. The CDR3 is 14 amino acids. Looked up from germline, CDR1 is MNHEY and CDR2 is SVGAGI. In DNA, the CDR3 is TGTGCCAGCAGTCCAGGGTTCCCTGGAAACACCATATATTTT. Encoded protein: CASSPGFPGNTIYF.

V gene TRBV4-2 combines with J gene TRBJ2-3; 11 nucleotides match TRBD2. Germline V lookup: CDR1 LGHNA, CDR2 YNFKEQ. This CDR3 spans 15 amino acids. V gave up 4 bases and J gave up 5 bases; unmatched junction bases: 5. This chain's CDR3 is CASSPTTSGVDTQYF. The CDR3 DNA sequence: TGTGCCAGCAGCCCGACGACTAGCGGGGTAGATACGCAGTATTTT.

The genes are TRBV29-1 and TRBJ1-1; possibly TRBD1 for D (6 bases). Looked up from germline, CDR1 is SQVTM and CDR2 is ANQGSEA. This CDR3 has 15 amino acids. V was pared by 1 base and J by 1 base, with 13 bases between. This CDR3 is CSVEAPGQANTEAFF. DNA of the CDR3: TGCAGCGTTGAAGCCCCGGGACAAGCGAACACTGAAGCTTTCTTT.

The chain is built from TRBV18 and TRBJ1-6; D ambiguous. V lost 6 bases, J lost 6 bases, and 12 bases lay in between. In germline, CDR1 is KGHSH, CDR2 LQKENI. CDR3 length: 14 amino acids. CDR3 nucleotide sequence: TGTGCCAGCTCTGAATCGGGGATTAATTCACCCCTCCACTTT. This sequence encodes CASSESGINSPLHF. The full variable domain, in which reference TRBV18 and TRBJ1-6 provide the parts outside the CDR3, is NAGVMQNPRHLVRRRGQEARLRCSPMKGHSHVYWYRQLPEEGLKFMVYLQKENIIDESGMPKERFSAEFPKEGPSILRIQQVVRGDSAAYFCASSESGINSPLHFGNGTRLTVT.